The next 8 T cell receptor beta chains were all read from a single sample in a study of cytomegalovirus exposure and HLA in healthy donors. PCR amplification relied on 60 Vbeta primers (plus 13 Jbeta primers). The repertoire was sequenced with immunoSEQ multiplex PCR; TCRdb's copy has only in-frame clones and lacks some. The sample holds approximately 73,000 clones, 55% to 75% seen once. Sequencing input: PBMCs. These receptors were obtained from a man aged 30 to 39 in good health and CMV-seropositive.

The chain links TRBV7-6 to TRBJ2-3; tentative D call: TRBD2 (6 bases). Per germline, CDR1 SGHVS and CDR2 FNYEAQ. There are 14 residues in the CDR3. Deletions cut 1 base from V and 8 bases from J, with 13 bases between. CDR3 sequence: CASSLDARRGTQYF. The CDR3 nucleotides are TGTGCCAGCAGCTTAGACGCTAGGAGGGGTACGCAGTATTTT.

The CDR3 nucleotides are TGTGCCAGCAGCGTAGGTTCACTAGCGGCCCCCCGAGAGCAGTACTTC. Translated: CASSVGSLAAPREQYF. The gene calls are TRBV9 and TRBJ2-7; TRBD2 aligns across 8 bases. The germline CDR1 and CDR2 sequences are SGDLS and YYNGEE. The CDR3 has 16 residues. The trim removed 0 bases at V and 7 bases at J, leaving 12 bases unmatched.

V is TRBV30 and J is TRBJ2-5; D is unresolved. The last part of the DNA fits TRBJ2-7 better; the J call may be wrong. Germline V gives CDR1 GTSNPN, CDR2 SVGIG (reference sequence). This CDR3 spans 11 amino acids. This CDR3 reads CAWSASYEQYF. The CDR3 coding sequence is TGTGCCTGGAGTGCTTCGTACGAGCAGTACTTC.

This clone has just a few counts. The chain combines TRBV2 with TRBJ2-7; a weak D match, TRBD1 (6 bases). The germline V gene encodes CDR1 SNHLY and CDR2 FYNNEI. Trimming took 6 bases from V and 3 from J, leaving 12 bases between them. This CDR3 has 13 amino acids. CDR3 sequence reads: CASRQGQLYEQYF. The CDR3 DNA follows: TGTGCCAGCAGACAAGGACAGCTCTACGAGCAGTACTTC.

CDR3 DNA sequence: TGTGCCAGCAGCTCTACGGGAAACACCATATATTTT. Protein: CASSSTGNTIYF. V is TRBV9 and J is TRBJ1-3; D not resolved. CDR1 is SGDLS, CDR2 YYNGEE, per germline. The V end lost 4 bases, the J end lost 4 bases, and 6 bases lay between the germline ends. The CDR3 is 12 residues long. The variable domain in full, with the rest retrieved from reference TRBV9 and TRBJ1-3, is DSGVTQTPKHLITATGQRVTLRCSPRSGDLSVYWYQQSLDQGLQFLIQYYNGEERAKGNILERFSAQQFPDLHSELNLSSLELGDSALYFCASSSTGNTIYFGEGSWLTVV.

Regarding this clone: This same CDR3 is encoded by further DNA sequences in the sample. The chain recombines TRBV7-2 with TRBJ2-5; 7 bases align to TRBD1. CDR3 size: 14 residues. Per germline, CDR1 SGHTA and CDR2 FQGNSA. V lost 1 base, J lost 5 bases, and 4 bases stayed unmatched. The CDR3 loop reads CASSLGGGGETQYF. As DNA, the CDR3 is TGTGCCAGCAGCTTAGGAGGGGGCGGGGAGACCCAGTACTTC.

This clone was observed a handful of times. The chain uses TRBV4-1 and TRBJ1-2; 10 bases map to TRBD1. Per germline, CDR1 MGHRA and CDR2 YSYEKL. The CDR3 loop spans 15 amino acids. V shed 3 bases and J 4 bases; nucleotides not matched to a gene: 5. CDR3 amino acids: CASSQAGQGVYGYTF. The CDR3 nucleotides are TGCGCCAGCAGCCAGGCCGGACAGGGGGTCTATGGCTACACCTTC.

This clone was picked up a small number of times. CDR3: CASGTGGSGANVLTF. CDR3 sequence (DNA): TGTGCCAGTGGGACAGGGGGCTCTGGGGCCAACGTCCTGACTTTC. The chain employs TRBV19 and TRBJ2-6; 11 bases agree with TRBD1. This CDR3 has 15 amino acids. Per germline, CDR1 LNHDA and CDR2 SQIVND (reference sequence). With 8 bases clipped from V and 0 bases from J, the junction kept 0 bases outside the gene matches.